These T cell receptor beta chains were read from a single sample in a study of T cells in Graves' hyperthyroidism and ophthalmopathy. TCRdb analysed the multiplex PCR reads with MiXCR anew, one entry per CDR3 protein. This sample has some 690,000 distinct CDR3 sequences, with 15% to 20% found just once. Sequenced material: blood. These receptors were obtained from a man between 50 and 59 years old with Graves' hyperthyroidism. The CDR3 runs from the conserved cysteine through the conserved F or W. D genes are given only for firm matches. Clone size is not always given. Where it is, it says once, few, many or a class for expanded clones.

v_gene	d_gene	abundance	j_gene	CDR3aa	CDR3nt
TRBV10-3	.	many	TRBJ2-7	CAISMGGSYEQYF	TGTGCCATCTCAATGGGCGGCTCCTACGAGCAGTACTTC
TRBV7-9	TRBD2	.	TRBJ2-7	CASSTGTSEQYF	TGTGCCAGCAGCACCGGGACTAGCGAGCAGTACTTC
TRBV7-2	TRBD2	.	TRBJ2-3	CASSLNGRADTQCF	TGTGCCAGCAGCTTAAACGGGAGGGCAGATACGCAGTGTTTT
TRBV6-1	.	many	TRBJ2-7	CASSYNRASYEQYF	TGTGCCAGCAGTTACAACAGGGCGTCCTACGAGCAGTACTTC
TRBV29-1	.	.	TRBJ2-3	CSVTSGVRTDTQYF	TGCAGCGTGACATCAGGGGTTCGGACAGATACGCAGTATTTT
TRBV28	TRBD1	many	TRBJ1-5	CASSLGGTGDNQPQHF	TGTGCCAGCAGTTTGGGGGGGACAGGGGACAATCAGCCCCAGCATTTT
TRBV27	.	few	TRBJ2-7	CASSTLGPIFAYEQYF	TGTGCCAGCAGTACGCTGGGACCGATCTTCGCCTACGAGCAGTACTTC
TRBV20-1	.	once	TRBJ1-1	CSAATDPNTEAFF	TGCAGTGCCGCGACAGATCCGAACACTGAAGCTTTCTTT
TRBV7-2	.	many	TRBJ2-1	CASSFEKGTYNEQFF	TGTGCCAGCAGCTTCGAGAAGGGAACCTACAATGAGCAGTTCTTC
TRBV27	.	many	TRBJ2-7	CASSFLPGEYEQYF	TGTGCCAGCAGTTTCTTACCCGGGGAGTACGAGCAGTACTTC
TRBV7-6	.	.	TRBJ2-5	CASTSPMWPCQETQYF	TGTGCCAGCACCTCCCCTATGTGGCCCTGTCAAGAGACCCAGTACTTC
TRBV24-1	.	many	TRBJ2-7	CATSDSLYEQYF	TGTGCCACCAGTGATTCCCTCTACGAGCAGTACTTC
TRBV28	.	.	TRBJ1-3	CASYHSGNTIYF	TGTGCCAGCTATCACTCTGGAAACACCATATATTTT
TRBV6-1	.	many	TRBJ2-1	CASSYTSATYNEQFF	TGTGCCAGCAGTTACACGTCCGCGACCTACAATGAGCAGTTCTTC
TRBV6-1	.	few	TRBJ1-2	CASRVLTGYTF	TGTGCCAGCAGAGTTCTGACTGGCTACACCTTC
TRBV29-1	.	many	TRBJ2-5	CSASTAAQETQYF	TGCAGCGCCTCGACTGCGGCACAAGAGACCCAGTACTTC
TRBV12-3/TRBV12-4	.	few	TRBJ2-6	CASTIPGANVLTF	TGTGCCAGCACTATCCCTGGGGCCAACGTCCTGACTTTC
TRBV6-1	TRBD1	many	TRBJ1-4	CASKPGGGREKLFF	TGTGCCAGCAAACCAGGGGGGGGGCGTGAAAAACTGTTTTTT
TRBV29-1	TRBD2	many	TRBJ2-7	CSVEEGGLASYEQYF	TGCAGCGTTGAAGAAGGGGGACTAGCTTCCTACGAGCAGTACTTC
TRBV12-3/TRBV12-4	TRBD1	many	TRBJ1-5	CASSRGQGNQPQHF	TGTGCCAGCAGCCGGGGACAGGGGAATCAGCCCCAGCATTTT
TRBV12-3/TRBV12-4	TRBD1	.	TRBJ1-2	CASSDRVLAHYGYTF	TGTGCCAGCAGTGACAGGGTACTAGCCCACTATGGCTACACCTTC
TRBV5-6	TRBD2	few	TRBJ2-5	CASSLLAGVKETQYF	TGTGCCAGCAGCTTGCTAGCGGGAGTGAAAGAGACCCAGTACTTC
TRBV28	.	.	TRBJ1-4	CASRPGATNEKTVF	TGTGCCAGCAGACCGGGAGCAACTAATGAAAAAACTGTTTTT
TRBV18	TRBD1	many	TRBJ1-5	CASSPTGGSNQPQHF	TGTGCCAGCTCACCGACAGGGGGGAGCAATCAGCCCCAGCATTTT
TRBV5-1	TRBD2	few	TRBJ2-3	CASSRSGSTADTQYF	TGCGCCAGCAGCCGTAGCGGGAGTACCGCAGATACGCAGTATTTT
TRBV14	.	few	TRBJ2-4	CASSLSWGEDLAKNIQYF	TGTGCCAGCAGCCTCTCTTGGGGGGAGGATCTAGCCAAAAACATTCAGTACTTC
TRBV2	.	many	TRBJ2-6	CASRANSGANVLTF	TGTGCCAGCCGGGCCAACTCTGGGGCCAACGTCCTGACTTTC
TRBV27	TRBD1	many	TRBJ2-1	CASSDPGQGHNEQFF	TGTGCCAGCAGCGATCCGGGACAGGGCCACAATGAGCAGTTCTTC
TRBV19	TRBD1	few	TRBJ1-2	CASSILRTGDYGYTF	TGTGCCAGTAGTATCCTACGGACAGGGGATTATGGCTACACCTTC
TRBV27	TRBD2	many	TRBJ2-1	CASSPPLLAGLPEQFF	TGTGCCAGCAGCCCGCCCCTTCTAGCGGGGTTGCCTGAGCAGTTCTTC
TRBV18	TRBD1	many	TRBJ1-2	CASSHLNDRGVRGYTF	TGTGCCAGCTCACATCTCAATGACAGGGGTGTGAGAGGCTACACCTTC
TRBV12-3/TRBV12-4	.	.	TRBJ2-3	CASSLMQGKSTDTQYF	TGTGCCAGCAGTTTAATGCAGGGAAAGAGCACAGATACGCAGTATTTT
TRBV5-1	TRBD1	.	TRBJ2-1	CASSAGQGGYNEQFF	TGCGCCAGCAGCGCGGGACAGGGGGGCTACAATGAGCAGTTCTTC
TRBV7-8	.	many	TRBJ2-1	CASSLALGFEQFF	TGTGCCAGCAGCTTAGCACTGGGGTTTGAGCAGTTCTTC
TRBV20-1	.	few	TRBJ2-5	CSAGDPIGVAETQYF	TGCAGTGCTGGAGACCCCATCGGAGTAGCGGAGACCCAGTACTTC
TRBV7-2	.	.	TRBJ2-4	CASSLAVAGNIQYF	TGTGCCAGCAGCTTAGCAGTGGCCGGGAACATTCAGTACTTC
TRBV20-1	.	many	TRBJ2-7	CSATGWRVPYEQYF	TGCAGTGCTACGGGATGGAGGGTACCCTACGAGCAGTACTTC
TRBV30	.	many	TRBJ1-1	CAWSGGGNTEAFF	TGTGCCTGGAGTGGTGGGGGGAACACTGAAGCTTTCTTT
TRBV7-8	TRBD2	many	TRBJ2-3	CASSSSSGASTDTQYF	TGTGCCAGCAGCTCCTCTAGCGGGGCTAGCACAGATACGCAGTATTTT
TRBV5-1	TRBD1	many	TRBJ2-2	CASSRRQGTGTGELFF	TGCGCCAGCAGCCGAAGACAGGGGACTGGCACCGGGGAGCTGTTTTTT